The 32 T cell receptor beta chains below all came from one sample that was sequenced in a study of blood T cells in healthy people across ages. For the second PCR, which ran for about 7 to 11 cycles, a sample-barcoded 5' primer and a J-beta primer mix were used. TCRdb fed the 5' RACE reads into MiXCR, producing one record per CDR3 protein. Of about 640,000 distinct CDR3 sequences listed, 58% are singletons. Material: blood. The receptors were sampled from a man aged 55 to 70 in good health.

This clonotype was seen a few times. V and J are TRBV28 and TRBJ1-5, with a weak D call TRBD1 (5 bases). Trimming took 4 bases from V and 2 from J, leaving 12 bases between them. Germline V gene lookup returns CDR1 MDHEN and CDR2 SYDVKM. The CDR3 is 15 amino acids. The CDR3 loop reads CASSSPQGRNQPQHF. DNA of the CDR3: TGTGCCAGCAGTTCCCCTCAGGGTCGCAATCAGCCCCAGCATTTT. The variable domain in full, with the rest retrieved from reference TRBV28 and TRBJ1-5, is DVKVTQSSRYLVKRTGEKVFLECVQDMDHENMFWYRQDPGLGLRLIYFSYDVKMKEKGDIPEGYSVSREKKERFSLILESASTNQTSMYLCASSSPQGRNQPQHFGDGTRLSIL.

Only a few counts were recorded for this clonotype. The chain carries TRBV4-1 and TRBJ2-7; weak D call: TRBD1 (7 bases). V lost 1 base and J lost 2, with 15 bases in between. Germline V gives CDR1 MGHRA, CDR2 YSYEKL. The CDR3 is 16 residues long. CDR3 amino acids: CASSQVGGTAPYEQYF. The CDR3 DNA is TGCGCCAGCAGCCAAGTGGGCGGGACAGCCCCCTACGAGCAGTACTTC.

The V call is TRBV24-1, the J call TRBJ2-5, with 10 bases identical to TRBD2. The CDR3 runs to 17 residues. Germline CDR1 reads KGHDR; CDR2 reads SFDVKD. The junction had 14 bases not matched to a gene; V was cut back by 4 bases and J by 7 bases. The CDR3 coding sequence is TGTGCCACCAGTGAGGGCACCGGACTAGCGGAGATAGGGACCCAGTACTTC. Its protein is CATSEGTGLAEIGTQYF.

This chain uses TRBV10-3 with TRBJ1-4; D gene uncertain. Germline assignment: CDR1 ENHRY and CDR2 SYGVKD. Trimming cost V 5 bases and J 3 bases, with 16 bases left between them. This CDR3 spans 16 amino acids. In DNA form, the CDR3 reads TGTGCCATCAGTAGAACCGACGAAAGCTCTAATGAAAAACTGTTTTTT. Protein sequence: CAISRTDESSNEKLFF.

The CDR3 here is CASSGGQPREKLFF. The DNA of the CDR3 is TGTGCCAGCAGCGGGGGACAGCCTAGGGAAAAACTGTTTTTT. V usage is TRBV11-2 and J usage is TRBJ1-4; the match to TRBD1 covers 7 bases. CDR1 is SGHAT and CDR2 is FQNNGV in the germline V gene. V shed 5 bases, J shed 8 bases, and the junction held 8 bases outside the gene matches. The CDR3 extends over 14 amino acids.

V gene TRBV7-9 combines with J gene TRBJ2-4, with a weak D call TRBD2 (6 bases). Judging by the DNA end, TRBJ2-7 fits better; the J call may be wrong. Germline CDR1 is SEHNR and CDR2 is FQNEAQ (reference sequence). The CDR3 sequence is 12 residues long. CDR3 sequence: CASSTSSNEQYF. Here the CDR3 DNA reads TGTGCCAGCAGCACTAGCAGCAACGAGCAGTACTTC.

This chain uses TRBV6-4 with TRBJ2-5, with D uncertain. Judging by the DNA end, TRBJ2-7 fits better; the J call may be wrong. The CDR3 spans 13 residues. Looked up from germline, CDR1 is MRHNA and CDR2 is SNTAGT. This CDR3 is CASSDSDFYEQYF. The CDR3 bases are TGTGCCAGCAGTGACTCAGACTTCTACGAGCAGTACTTC.

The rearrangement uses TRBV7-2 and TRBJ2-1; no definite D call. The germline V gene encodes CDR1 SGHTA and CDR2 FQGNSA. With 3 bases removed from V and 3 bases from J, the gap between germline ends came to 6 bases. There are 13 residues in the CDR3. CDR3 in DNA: TGTGCCAGCAGCTTTGCCCTCTACAATGAGCAGTTCTTC. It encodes CASSFALYNEQFF.

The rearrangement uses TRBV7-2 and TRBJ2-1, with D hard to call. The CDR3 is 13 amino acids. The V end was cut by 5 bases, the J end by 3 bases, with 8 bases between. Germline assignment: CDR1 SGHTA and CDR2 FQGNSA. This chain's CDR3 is CASSRSLYNEQFF. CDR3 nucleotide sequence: TGTGCCAGCAGCCGGAGCCTCTACAATGAGCAGTTCTTC.

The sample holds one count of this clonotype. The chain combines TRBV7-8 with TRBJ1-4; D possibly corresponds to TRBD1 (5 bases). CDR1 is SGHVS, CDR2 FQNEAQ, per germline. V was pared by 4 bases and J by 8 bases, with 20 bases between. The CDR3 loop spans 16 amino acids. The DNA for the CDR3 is TGTGCCAGCAGCTCCTGGAGGGGCGGCGTTGGGGAAAAACTGTTTTTT. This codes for CASSSWRGGVGEKLFF.

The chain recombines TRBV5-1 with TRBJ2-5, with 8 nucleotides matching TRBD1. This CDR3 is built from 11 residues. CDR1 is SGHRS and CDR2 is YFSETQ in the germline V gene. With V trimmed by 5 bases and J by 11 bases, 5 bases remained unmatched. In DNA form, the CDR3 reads TGCGCCAGCAGGGACAGGGTAAGGCAGTACTTC. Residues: CASRDRVRQYF.

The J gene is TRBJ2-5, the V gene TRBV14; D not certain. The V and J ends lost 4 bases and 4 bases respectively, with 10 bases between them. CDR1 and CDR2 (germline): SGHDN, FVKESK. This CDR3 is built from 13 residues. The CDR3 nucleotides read TGTGCCAGCAGCCTGTGGAACGGAGAGACCCAGTACTTC. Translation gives CASSLWNGETQYF.

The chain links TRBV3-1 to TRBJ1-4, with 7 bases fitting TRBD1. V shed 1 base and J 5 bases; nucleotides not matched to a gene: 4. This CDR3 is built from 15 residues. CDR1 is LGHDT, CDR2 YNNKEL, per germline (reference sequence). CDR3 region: CASSQGTGPNEKLFF. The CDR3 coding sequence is TGTGCCAGCAGCCAAGGGACAGGCCCGAATGAAAAACTGTTTTTT.

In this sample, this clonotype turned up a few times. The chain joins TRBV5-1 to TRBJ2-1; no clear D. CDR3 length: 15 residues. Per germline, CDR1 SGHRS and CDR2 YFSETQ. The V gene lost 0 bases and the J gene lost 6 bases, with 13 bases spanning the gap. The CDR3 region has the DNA TGCGCCAGCAGCTTGGCGAGTGGGCAGACCAATGAGCAGTTCTTC. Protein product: CASSLASGQTNEQFF.

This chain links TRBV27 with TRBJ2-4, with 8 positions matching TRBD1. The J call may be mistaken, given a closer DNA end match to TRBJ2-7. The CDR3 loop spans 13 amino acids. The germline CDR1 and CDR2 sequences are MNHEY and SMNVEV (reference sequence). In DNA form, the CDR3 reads TGTGCCAGCACCCCTACAGGGGGCTACGAGCAGTACTTC. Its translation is CASTPTGGYEQYF.

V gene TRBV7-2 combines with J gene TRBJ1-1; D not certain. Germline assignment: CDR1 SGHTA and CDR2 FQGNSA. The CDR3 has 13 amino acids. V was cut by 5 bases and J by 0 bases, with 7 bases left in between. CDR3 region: CASSVHLNTEAFF. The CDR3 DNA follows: TGTGCCAGCAGCGTCCATTTGAACACTGAAGCTTTCTTT.

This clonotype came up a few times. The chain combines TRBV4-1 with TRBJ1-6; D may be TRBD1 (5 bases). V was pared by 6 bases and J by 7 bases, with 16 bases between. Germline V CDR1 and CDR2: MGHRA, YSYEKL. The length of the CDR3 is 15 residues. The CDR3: CASSQSPQGNSPLHF. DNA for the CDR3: TGCGCCAGCAGTCAATCACCCCAGGGAAATTCACCCCTCCACTTT.

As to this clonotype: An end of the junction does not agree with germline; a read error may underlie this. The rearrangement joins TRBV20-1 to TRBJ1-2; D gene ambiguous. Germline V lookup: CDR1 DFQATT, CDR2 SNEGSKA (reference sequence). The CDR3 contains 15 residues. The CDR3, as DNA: TGCAGTGCTAGAGATGAAAACGGAGCTAACCATGGCTACACCTTC. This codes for CSARDENGANHGYTF.

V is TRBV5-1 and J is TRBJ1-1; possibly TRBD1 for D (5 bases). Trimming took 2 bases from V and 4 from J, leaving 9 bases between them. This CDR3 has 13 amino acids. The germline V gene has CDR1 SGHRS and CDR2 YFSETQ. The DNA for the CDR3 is TGCGCCAGCAGCTTTGGGGGGATCACTGAAGCTTTCTTT. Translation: CASSFGGITEAFF.

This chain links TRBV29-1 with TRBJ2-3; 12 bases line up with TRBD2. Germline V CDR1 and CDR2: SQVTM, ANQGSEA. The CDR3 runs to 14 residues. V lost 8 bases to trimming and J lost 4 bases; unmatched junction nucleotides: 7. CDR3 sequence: CSTPSGGGADTQYF. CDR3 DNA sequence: TGCAGCACCCCTAGCGGGGGGGGTGCAGATACGCAGTATTTT.

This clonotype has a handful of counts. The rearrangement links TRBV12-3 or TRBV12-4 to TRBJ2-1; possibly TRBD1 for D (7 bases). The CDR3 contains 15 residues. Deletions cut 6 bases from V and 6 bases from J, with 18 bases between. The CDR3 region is CASSLQGGMGNEQFF. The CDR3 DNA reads TGTGCCAGCAGCCTCCAGGGGGGAATGGGCAATGAGCAGTTCTTC.

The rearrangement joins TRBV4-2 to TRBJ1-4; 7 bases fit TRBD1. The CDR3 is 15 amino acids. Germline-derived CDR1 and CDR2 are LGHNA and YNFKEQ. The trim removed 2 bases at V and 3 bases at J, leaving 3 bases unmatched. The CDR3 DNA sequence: TGTGCCAGCAGCCAACCCGGGACAGCTAATGAAAAACTGTTTTTT. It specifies CASSQPGTANEKLFF.

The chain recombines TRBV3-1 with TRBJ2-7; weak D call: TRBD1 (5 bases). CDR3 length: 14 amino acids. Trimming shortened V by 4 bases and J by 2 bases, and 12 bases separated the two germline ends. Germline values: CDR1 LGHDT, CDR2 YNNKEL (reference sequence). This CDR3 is CASSPPQGAYEQYF. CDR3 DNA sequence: TGTGCCAGCAGCCCCCCCCAGGGTGCCTACGAGCAGTACTTC.

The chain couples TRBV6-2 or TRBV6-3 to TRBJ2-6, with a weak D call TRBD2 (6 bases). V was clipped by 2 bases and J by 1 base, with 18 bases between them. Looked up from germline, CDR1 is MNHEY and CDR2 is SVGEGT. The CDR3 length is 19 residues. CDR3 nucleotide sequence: TGTGCCAGCAGTTACGGTGCTGCAGGGACTCTATCTGGGGCCAACGTCCTGACTTTC. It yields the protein CASSYGAAGTLSGANVLTF.

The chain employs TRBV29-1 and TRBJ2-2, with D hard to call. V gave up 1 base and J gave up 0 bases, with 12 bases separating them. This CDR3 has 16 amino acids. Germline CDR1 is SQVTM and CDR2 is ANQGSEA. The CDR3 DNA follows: TGCAGCGTTGAAGGCACCAGGTCCTCGAACACCGGGGAGCTGTTTTTT. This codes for CSVEGTRSSNTGELFF.

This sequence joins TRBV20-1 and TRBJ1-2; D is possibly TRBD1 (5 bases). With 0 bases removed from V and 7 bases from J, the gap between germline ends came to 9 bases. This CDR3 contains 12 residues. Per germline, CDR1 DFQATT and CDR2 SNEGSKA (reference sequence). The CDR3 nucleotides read TGCAGTGCTAGAGAACAGGAGGTTGGCTACACCTTC. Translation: CSAREQEVGYTF.

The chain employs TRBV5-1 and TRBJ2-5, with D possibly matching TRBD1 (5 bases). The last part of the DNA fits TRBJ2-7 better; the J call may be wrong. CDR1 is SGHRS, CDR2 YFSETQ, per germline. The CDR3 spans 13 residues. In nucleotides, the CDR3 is TGCGCCAGCAGAGGGGTAAGCCTCTACGAGCAGTACTTC. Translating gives CASRGVSLYEQYF.

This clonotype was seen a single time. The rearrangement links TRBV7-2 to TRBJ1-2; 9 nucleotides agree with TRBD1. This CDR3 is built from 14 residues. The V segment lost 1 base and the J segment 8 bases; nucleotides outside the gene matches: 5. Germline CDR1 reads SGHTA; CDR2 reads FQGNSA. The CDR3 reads CASSLVQGAEGYTF. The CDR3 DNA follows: TGTGCCAGCAGCTTAGTACAGGGGGCAGAAGGCTACACCTTC.

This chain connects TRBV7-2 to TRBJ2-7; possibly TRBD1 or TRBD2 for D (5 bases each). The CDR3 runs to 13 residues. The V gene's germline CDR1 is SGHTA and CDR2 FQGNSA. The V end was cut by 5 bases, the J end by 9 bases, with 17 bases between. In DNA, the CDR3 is TGTGCCAGCAGCGCCCCGGGACCATGGGGGCAGTACTTC. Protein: CASSAPGPWGQYF.

CDR3 protein: CSARLTDIGETQYF. DNA of the CDR3: TGCAGTGCTAGATTAACAGATATCGGAGAGACCCAGTACTTC. The chain recombines TRBV20-1 with TRBJ2-5; D gene ambiguous. The CDR3 spans 14 residues. V was clipped by 2 bases and J by 4 bases, with 14 bases between them. CDR1 and CDR2 (germline): DFQATT, SNEGSKA (reference sequence).

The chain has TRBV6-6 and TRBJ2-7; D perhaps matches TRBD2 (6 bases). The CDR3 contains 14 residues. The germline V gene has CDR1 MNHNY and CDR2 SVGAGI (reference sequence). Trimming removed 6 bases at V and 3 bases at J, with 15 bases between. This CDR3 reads CASRMGLRSYEQYF. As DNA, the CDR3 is TGTGCCAGCAGGATGGGACTCAGGAGCTACGAGCAGTACTTC.

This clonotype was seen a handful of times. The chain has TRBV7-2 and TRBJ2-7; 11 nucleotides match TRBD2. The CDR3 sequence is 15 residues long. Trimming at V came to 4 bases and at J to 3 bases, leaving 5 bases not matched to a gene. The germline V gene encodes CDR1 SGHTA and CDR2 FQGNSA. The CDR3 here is CASSWKTSGDYEQYF. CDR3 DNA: TGTGCCAGCAGCTGGAAGACTAGCGGGGACTACGAGCAGTACTTC.